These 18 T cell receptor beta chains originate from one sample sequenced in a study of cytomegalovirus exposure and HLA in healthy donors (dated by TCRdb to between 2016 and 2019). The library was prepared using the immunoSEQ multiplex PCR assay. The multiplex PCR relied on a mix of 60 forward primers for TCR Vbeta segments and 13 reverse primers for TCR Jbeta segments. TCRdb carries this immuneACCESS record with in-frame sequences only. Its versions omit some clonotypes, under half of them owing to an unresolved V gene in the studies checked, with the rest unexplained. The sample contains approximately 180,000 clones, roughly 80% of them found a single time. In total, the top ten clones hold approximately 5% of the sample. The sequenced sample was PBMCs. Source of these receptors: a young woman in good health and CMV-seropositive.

The CDR3 DNA reads as TGTGCCAGCAGCTTGGTCGACAGGAACTCCTACGAGCAGTACTTC. The encoded protein is CASSLVDRNSYEQYF. This chain links TRBV5-6 with TRBJ2-7; D may be TRBD1 (6 bases). Germline V gives CDR1 SGHDT, CDR2 YYEEEE. The length of the CDR3 is 15 residues. The ends were cut back, 0 bases at V and 0 bases at J, with 10 bases in the middle.

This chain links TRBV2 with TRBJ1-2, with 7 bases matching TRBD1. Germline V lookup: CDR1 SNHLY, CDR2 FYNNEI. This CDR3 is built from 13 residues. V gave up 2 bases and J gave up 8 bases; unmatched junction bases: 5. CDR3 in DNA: TGTGCCAGCAGTGAAAGGGGGCAGATGGGCTACACCTTC. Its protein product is CASSERGQMGYTF.

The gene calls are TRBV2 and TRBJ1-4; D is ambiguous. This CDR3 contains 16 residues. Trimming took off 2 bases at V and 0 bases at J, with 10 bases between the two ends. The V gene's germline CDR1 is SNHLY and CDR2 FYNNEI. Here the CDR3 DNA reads TGTGCCAGCAGTGAACCCCTTATTGCAACTAATGAAAAACTGTTTTTT. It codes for CASSEPLIATNEKLFF. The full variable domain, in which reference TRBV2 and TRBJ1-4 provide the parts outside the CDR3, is EPEVTQTPSHQVTQMGQEVILRCVPISNHLYFYWYRQILGQKVEFLVSFYNNEISEKSEIFDDQFSVERPDGSNFTLKIRSTKLEDSAMYFCASSEPLIATNEKLFFGSGTQLSVL.

CDR3 region: CASSYGTGRDTQYF. CDR3 nucleotides: TGTGCCAGCAGTTACGGGACAGGGCGAGATACGCAGTATTTT. V is TRBV28 and J is TRBJ2-3, with 9 bases lining up with TRBD1. The CDR3 runs to 14 residues. The germline V gene has CDR1 MDHEN and CDR2 SYDVKM. After removal of 4 bases from V and 5 bases from J, the junction contained 4 bases not matched to a gene.

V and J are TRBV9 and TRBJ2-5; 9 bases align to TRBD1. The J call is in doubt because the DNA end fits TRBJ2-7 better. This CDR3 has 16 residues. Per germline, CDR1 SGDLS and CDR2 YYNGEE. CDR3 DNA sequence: TGTGCCAGCGCCGTACGCTCCGGGACAGGGCTGGACGAGCAGTACTTC. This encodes CASAVRSGTGLDEQYF.

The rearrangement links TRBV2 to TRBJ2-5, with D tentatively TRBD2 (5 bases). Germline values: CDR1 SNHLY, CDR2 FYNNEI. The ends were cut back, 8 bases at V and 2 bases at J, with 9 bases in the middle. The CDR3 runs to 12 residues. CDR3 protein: CASWEQQETQYF. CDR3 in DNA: TGTGCCAGCTGGGAGCAACAAGAGACCCAGTACTTC.

The CDR3 loop is CTSSQTVGGRNNEQFF. CDR3 nucleotide sequence: TGCACCAGCAGCCAAACGGTCGGGGGGCGTAACAATGAGCAGTTCTTC. The genes are TRBV1 and TRBJ2-1; the table names TRBD2, a call not compared with the DNA. TRBV1 is tagged as a pseudogene. This CDR3 has 16 amino acids.

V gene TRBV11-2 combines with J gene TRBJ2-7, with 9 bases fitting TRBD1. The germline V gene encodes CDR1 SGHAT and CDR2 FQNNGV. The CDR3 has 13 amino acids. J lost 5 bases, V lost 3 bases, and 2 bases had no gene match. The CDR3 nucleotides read TGTGCCAGCAGCTTTCGGACAGGGGACGAGCAGTACTTC. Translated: CASSFRTGDEQYF.

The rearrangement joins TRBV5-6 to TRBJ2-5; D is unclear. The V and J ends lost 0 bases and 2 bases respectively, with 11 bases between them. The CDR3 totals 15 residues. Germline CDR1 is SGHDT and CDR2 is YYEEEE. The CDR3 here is CASSLVGSSQETQYF. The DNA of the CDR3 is TGTGCCAGCAGCTTGGTGGGCAGCTCGCAAGAGACCCAGTACTTC.

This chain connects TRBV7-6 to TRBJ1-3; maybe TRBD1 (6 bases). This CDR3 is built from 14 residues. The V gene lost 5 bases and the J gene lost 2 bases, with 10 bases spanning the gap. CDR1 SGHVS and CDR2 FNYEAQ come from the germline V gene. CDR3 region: CASSGGHPGNTIYF. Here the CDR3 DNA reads TGTGCCAGCAGCGGGGGACATCCTGGAAACACCATATATTTT. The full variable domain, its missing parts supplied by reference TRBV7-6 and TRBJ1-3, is GAGVSQSPRYKVTKRGQDVALRCDPISGHVSLYWYRQALGQGPEFLTYFNYEAQQDKSGLPNDRFSAERPEGSISTLTIQRTEQRDSAMYRCASSGGHPGNTIYFGEGSWLTVV.

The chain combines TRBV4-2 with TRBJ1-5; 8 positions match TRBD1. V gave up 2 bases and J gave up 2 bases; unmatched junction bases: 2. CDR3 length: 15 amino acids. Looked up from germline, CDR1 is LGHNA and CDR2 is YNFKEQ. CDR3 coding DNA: TGTGCCAGCAGCCAAACGGACAGGGGCAATCAGCCCCAGCATTTT. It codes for CASSQTDRGNQPQHF.

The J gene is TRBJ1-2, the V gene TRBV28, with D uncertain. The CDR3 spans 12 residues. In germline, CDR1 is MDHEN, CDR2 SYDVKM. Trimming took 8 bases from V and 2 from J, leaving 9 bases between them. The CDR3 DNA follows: TGTGCCAGCGAAACATTGAACTATGGCTACACCTTC. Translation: CASETLNYGYTF.

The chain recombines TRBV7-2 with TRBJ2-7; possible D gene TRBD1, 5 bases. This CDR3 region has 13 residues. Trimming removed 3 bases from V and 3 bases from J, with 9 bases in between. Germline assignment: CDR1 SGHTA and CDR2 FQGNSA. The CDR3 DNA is TGTGCCAGCAGCTTTCAGGGATACTACGAGCAGTACTTC. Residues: CASSFQGYYEQYF.

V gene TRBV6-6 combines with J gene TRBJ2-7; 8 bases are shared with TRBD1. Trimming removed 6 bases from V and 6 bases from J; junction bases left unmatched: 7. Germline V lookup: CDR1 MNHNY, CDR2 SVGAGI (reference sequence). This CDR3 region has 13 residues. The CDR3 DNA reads TGTGCCAGCAGACGTCCGACAGGGGCCGAGCAGTACTTC. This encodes CASRRPTGAEQYF.

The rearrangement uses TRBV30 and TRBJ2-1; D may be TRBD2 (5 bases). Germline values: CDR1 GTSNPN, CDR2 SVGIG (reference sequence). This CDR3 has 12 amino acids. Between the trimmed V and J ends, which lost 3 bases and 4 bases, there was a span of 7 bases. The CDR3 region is CAWRGEYNEQFF. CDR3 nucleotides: TGTGCCTGGAGGGGAGAGTACAATGAGCAGTTCTTC.

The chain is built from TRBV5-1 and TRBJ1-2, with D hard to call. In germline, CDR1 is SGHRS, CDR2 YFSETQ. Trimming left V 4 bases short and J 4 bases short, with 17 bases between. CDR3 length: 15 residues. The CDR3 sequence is CASSPYAGVSYGYTF. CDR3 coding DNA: TGCGCCAGCAGCCCTTACGCCGGGGTATCCTATGGCTACACCTTC.

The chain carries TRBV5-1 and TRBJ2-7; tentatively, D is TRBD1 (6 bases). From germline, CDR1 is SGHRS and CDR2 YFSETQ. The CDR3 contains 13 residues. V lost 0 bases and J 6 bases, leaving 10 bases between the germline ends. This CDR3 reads CASSLVGGSEQYF. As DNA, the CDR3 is TGCGCCAGCAGCTTGGTAGGGGGTAGCGAGCAGTACTTC. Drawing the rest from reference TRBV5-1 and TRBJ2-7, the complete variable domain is KAGVTQTPRYLIKTRGQQVTLSCSPISGHRSVSWYQQTPGQGLQFLFEYFSETQRNKGNFPGRFSGRQFSNSRSEMNVSTLELGDSALYLCASSLVGGSEQYFGPGTRLTVT.

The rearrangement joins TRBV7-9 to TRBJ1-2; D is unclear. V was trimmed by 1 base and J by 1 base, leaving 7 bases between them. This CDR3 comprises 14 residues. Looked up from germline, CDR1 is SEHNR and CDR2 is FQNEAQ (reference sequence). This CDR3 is CASSLGQINYGYTF. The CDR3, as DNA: TGTGCCAGCAGCTTAGGGCAGATTAACTATGGCTACACCTTC.